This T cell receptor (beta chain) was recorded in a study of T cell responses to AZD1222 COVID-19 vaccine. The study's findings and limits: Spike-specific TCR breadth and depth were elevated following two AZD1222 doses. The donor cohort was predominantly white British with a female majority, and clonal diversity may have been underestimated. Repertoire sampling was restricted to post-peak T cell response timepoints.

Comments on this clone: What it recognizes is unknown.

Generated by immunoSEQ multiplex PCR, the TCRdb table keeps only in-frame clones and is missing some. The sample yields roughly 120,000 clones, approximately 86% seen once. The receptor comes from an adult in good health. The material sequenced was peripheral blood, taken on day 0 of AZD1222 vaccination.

CDR3 nucleotide sequence: TGTGCCAGCAGCTTAGTTCAATACAGGGGAGGAATGGCCACTGAAGCTTTCTTT. Its protein is CASSLVQYRGGMATEAFF. This chain links TRBV7-2 with TRBJ1-1, with 7 bases fitting TRBD1. The germline V gene encodes CDR1 SGHTA and CDR2 FQGNSA. The CDR3 is made up of 18 amino acids. Unmatched junction bases numbered 15, after V lost 1 base and J lost 4 bases.